These T cell receptor beta chains were read from a single sample in a study of blood T cell repertoires in COVID-19. Assay used: immunoSEQ multiplex PCR; TCRdb lists only in-frame clones, some missing. The profile shows around 180,000 clones, just under 80% of them singletons. The sequencing sample was made of peripheral blood. These receptor sequences come from a man in his 70s with active or convalescent COVID-19. CDR3s include the opening cysteine and the closing phenylalanine or tryptophan. The D gene is left open where the match is weak. Clone size is not always given. Where it is, it says once, few, many or a class for expanded clones.

d_call	v_call	clone_size	j_call	cdr3_nt	cdr3_aa
TRBD2	TRBV5-1	NA	TRBJ2-1	TGCGCCAGCAGACCAGCGGGAGTCAAGCACAATGAGCAGTTCTTC	CASRPAGVKHNEQFF
TRBD1	TRBV9	NA	TRBJ1-6	TGTGCCAGCAGCGTGGGACAGTATAATTCACCCCTCCACTTT	CASSVGQYNSPLHF
TRBD2	TRBV2	NA	TRBJ2-3	TGTGCCAGCATGTTCCAGAGCGGGAGTTTGAAAACAGATACGCAGTATTTT	CASMFQSGSLKTDTQYF
NA	TRBV7-2	few	TRBJ2-7	TGTGCCAGCAGCGTGATCGGGGGTCCCTACGAGCAGTACTTC	CASSVIGGPYEQYF
TRBD2	TRBV15	NA	TRBJ2-1	TGTGCCACCAGCAGAGGTACTAGCGGGAGGAATGAGCAGTTCTTC	CATSRGTSGRNEQFF
TRBD2	TRBV13	NA	TRBJ2-7	TGTGCCAGCAGCATGGGACTAGCGGGGTCAAAATTCTCCTACGAGCAGTACTTC	CASSMGLAGSKFSYEQYF
TRBD1	TRBV19	NA	TRBJ1-2	TGTGCCAGTAGTCAGACAGGGGAATCAGGCTACACCTTC	CASSQTGESGYTF
TRBD2	TRBV5-1	NA	TRBJ2-1	TGCGCCAGCAGCCCCTTAGCGGGAGGGCCCTATGAGCAGTTCTTC	CASSPLAGGPYEQFF
TRBD1	TRBV6-6	NA	TRBJ1-1	TGTGCCAGCAGCGACAGGGGATTAATGAACACTGAAGCTTTCTTT	CASSDRGLMNTEAFF
TRBD1	TRBV10-3	few	TRBJ1-3	TGTGCCACGGGACAGTCCAATGTATTAAACACCATATATTTT	CATGQSNVLNTIYF
NA	TRBV2	many	TRBJ1-5	TGTGCCAGCAGCGCCCGCGGTGATCAGCCCCAGCATTTT	CASSARGDQPQHF
NA	TRBV5-3	NA	TRBJ2-2	TGTGCCAGAAGCTTGGAGGGAGCACGCAGTTACACCGGGGAGCTGTTTTTT	CARSLEGARSYTGELFF
NA	TRBV12-1	NA	TRBJ2-7	TGTGCCAGCAGGGAGGAGCGGGACTACGAGCAGTACTTC	CASREERDYEQYF
TRBD1	TRBV7-2	NA	TRBJ1-2	TGTGCCAGCAGCTTAGGGGCAGGGGGCGCGGGTGGCTACACCTTC	CASSLGAGGAGGYTF
NA	TRBV28	few	TRBJ1-2	TGTGCCAGCAGTTTGGACAGAAACTATGGCTACACCTTC	CASSLDRNYGYTF
TRBD1	TRBV4-1	NA	TRBJ2-1	TGCGCCAGCAGCGTAGGGACAGGGGGTGCCTGGGATGAGCAGTTCTTC	CASSVGTGGAWDEQFF
TRBD1	TRBV5-4	NA	TRBJ2-3	TGTGCCAGCAGCTTGGGACAGGGGGTGTATACGCAGTATTTT	CASSLGQGVYTQYF
TRBD1	TRBV7-7	NA	TRBJ1-1	TGTGCCAGCAGCCGGGACAGGAACACTGAAGCTTTCTTT	CASSRDRNTEAFF
NA	TRBV30	NA	TRBJ1-2	TGTGCCTGGACCGCCGACAGCCTCTATGGCTACACCTTC	CAWTADSLYGYTF
TRBD1	TRBV6-6	NA	TRBJ2-7	TGTGCCAGCAGTACCTGGGACAGCTTTTACGAGCAGTACTTC	CASSTWDSFYEQYF
NA	TRBV3-1/TRBV3-2	few	TRBJ2-4	TGTGCCAGCAGCCAATGGTCTTTGACGGGCAGGGTAAGAAGCATTCAGTACTTC	CASSQWSLTGRVRSIQYF
NA	TRBV5-1	NA	TRBJ1-2	TGCGCCAGCAGCTTGGTTGGCACCCCCTATGGCTACACCTTC	CASSLVGTPYGYTF
NA	TRBV6-2/TRBV6-3	NA	TRBJ2-4	TGTGCCAGCAGTTACGGAGGCATTCAGTACTTC	CASSYGGIQYF
TRBD1	TRBV2	NA	TRBJ1-4	TGTGCCAGCAGGAAAGTGGGGGGACAGGGTGAAAAACTGTTTTTT	CASRKVGGQGEKLFF
NA	TRBV5-1	NA	TRBJ2-5	TGCGCCAGCAGCTCCATTACAGGGGACTCAGAGACCCAGTACTTC	CASSSITGDSETQYF
NA	TRBV30	NA	TRBJ2-7	TGTGCCTGGGGCTTCGGGACACCTTATTACGAGCAGTACTTC	CAWGFGTPYYEQYF
NA	TRBV27	NA	TRBJ2-2	TGTGCCAGCAGTTCCACTATTGTCGCCGGGGAGCTGTTTTTT	CASSSTIVAGELFF
NA	TRBV4-1	many	TRBJ2-2	TGCGCCAGCAGCCAATGGGGGCCACAGTACACCGGGGAGCTGTTTTTT	CASSQWGPQYTGELFF
NA	TRBV19	NA	TRBJ2-3	TGTGCCAGTAGTATCCTGCCAGGCGACACAGATACGCAGTATTTT	CASSILPGDTDTQYF
NA	TRBV6-2/TRBV6-3	few	TRBJ1-2	TGTGCCAGCAGTTACTATCCGGGGAGAAACTATGGCTACACCTTC	CASSYYPGRNYGYTF
NA	TRBV6-5	NA	TRBJ1-6	TGTGCCAGCAGTTACTCGAGACAGAATAATTCACCCCTCCACTTT	CASSYSRQNNSPLHF
TRBD1	TRBV11-3	NA	TRBJ2-1	TGTGCCAGCAGCTTAGAGGCTACCCCGGACAGGGGGGATAATGAGCAGTTCTTC	CASSLEATPDRGDNEQFF
NA	TRBV30	NA	TRBJ1-1	TGTGCCTGGACACCCTATGAACACACTGAAGCTTTCTTT	CAWTPYEHTEAFF
NA	TRBV2	NA	TRBJ1-2	TGTGCCAGCAGAAAGGAGCCTAACTATGGCTACACCTTC	CASRKEPNYGYTF
NA	TRBV30	NA	TRBJ1-4	TGTGCCTGGAGTGTACTAGGCCGAGTCTTTAATGAAAAACTGTTTTTT	CAWSVLGRVFNEKLFF
NA	TRBV25-1	NA	TRBJ1-2	TGTGCCAGCAGTGGGGCCAGCCCCAACTATGGCTACACCTTC	CASSGASPNYGYTF
NA	TRBV5-1	NA	TRBJ1-3	TGCGCCAGCAGCTTGGCCTCGTCTGGCCTCTCTGGAAACACCATATATTTT	CASSLASSGLSGNTIYF
NA	TRBV5-1	NA	TRBJ2-7	TGCGCCAGCAGCGAGGGTACTCTCTACGAGCAGTACTTC	CASSEGTLYEQYF
TRBD2	TRBV5-5	NA	TRBJ2-7	TGTGCCAGCACCATAGCGGGGTTCTCCTACGAGCAGTACTTC	CASTIAGFSYEQYF
TRBD1	TRBV5-1	NA	TRBJ1-2	TGCGCCAGCAGCTTGGATCAGGGGGATAACTATGGCTACACCTTC	CASSLDQGDNYGYTF
NA	TRBV27	NA	TRBJ1-6	TGTGCCAGCAGTTTACGGGGTAGCTCACCCCTCCACTTT	CASSLRGSSPLHF
NA	TRBV7-9	NA	TRBJ1-2	TGTGCCAGTAACACCGGGACTATGATCGACTATGGCTACACCTTC	CASNTGTMIDYGYTF
NA	TRBV9	NA	TRBJ1-1	TGTGCCAGCAGCGTAGGGGGCAGAGGCATTGAAGCTTTCTTT	CASSVGGRGIEAFF
TRBD2	TRBV5-1	once	TRBJ2-7	TGCGCCAGCAGCTTGGCCCAGCGGGGGGGATACAGCTCCTACGAGCAGTACTTC	CASSLAQRGGYSSYEQYF
TRBD1	TRBV20-1	NA	TRBJ2-4	TGCAGTGCTATTGACAGGGGATCGTTCATTCAGTACTTC	CSAIDRGSFIQYF
TRBD2	TRBV6-6	NA	TRBJ2-6	TGTGCCAGCAGTCCCGGGGGGGGTCCCCGCTCTGGGGCCAACGTCCTGACTTTC	CASSPGGGPRSGANVLTF
TRBD2	TRBV7-2	once	TRBJ2-3	TGTGCCAGCAGCCTCATAGCGGGGGGCCCCACAGATACGCAGTATTTT	CASSLIAGGPTDTQYF
NA	TRBV5-1	NA	TRBJ1-2	TGCGCCAGCAGCTTGGACCAGGGGCCGGTGGGCTACACCTTC	CASSLDQGPVGYTF